These 16 T cell receptor beta chains came from one sample sequenced in a study of T cells in Graves' hyperthyroidism and ophthalmopathy. The investigators amplified TCR beta CDR3 regions from RNA transcripts. RT-PCR in the first round (using the HTBI primer set) targeted the TCR CDR3. From the multiplex PCR reads, TCRdb called clonotypes with MiXCR, one entry per CDR3 protein. The top ten hold around 24% of the sample, which has about 350,000 distinct CDR3 sequences, 11% to 15% seen once. The sample was blood. The receptors were gathered from a woman in her twenties or thirties with Graves' hyperthyroidism.

This clonotype was detected a few times. V and J are TRBV13 and TRBJ1-6, with D tentatively TRBD1 (5 bases). V lost 3 bases and J lost 8, with 17 bases in between. Per the germline V gene, CDR1 is PRHDT and CDR2 is FYEKMQ (reference sequence). The CDR3 runs to 16 residues. The CDR3 coding sequence is TGTGCCAGCAGCTTTTTCAGGGTGACCGTAGATTCACCCCTCCACTTT. Residues: CASSFFRVTVDSPLHF. The entire variable domain, with the rest obtained from reference TRBV13 and TRBJ1-6, is as follows: AAGVIQSPRHLIKEKRETATLKCYPIPRHDTVYWYQQGPGQDPQFLISFYEKMQSDKGSIPDRFSAQQFSDYHSELNMSSLELGDSALYFCASSFFRVTVDSPLHFGNGTRLTVT.

This clonotype was picked up many times. The rearrangement links TRBV6-1 to TRBJ1-1; D not resolved. Deletions cut 5 bases from V and 2 bases from J, with 9 bases between. Germline CDR1 MNHNS, CDR2 SASEGT. CDR3 length equals 13 residues. CDR3 in amino acids: CASSSLYNTEAFF. CDR3 nucleotide sequence: TGTGCCAGCAGTTCCCTGTACAACACTGAAGCTTTCTTT.

Details on this clonotype: No conserved phenylalanine or tryptophan is present at the end of the CDR3, so a read error is the likely explanation. The genes are TRBV7-9 and TRBJ2-3; a weak D match, TRBD2 (6 bases). The CDR3 contains 15 residues. Germline V gene lookup returns CDR1 SEHNR and CDR2 FQNEAQ (reference sequence). This CDR3 reads CAGSLDGRGTDTQYS. The CDR3 DNA is TGTGCCGGCAGCTTAGACGGGAGAGGCACAGATACGCAGTATTCT.

This clonotype was recorded many times. CDR3 residues: CASSILRGMGETQYF. CDR3 in DNA: TGTGCCAGCAGTATCCTCAGGGGGATGGGGGAGACCCAGTACTTC. V and J are TRBV28 and TRBJ2-5, with 7 bases matching TRBD1. CDR1 MDHEN and CDR2 SYDVKM come from the germline V gene. The CDR3 is 15 amino acids. The V and J ends lost 5 bases and 5 bases, in that order; junction bases with no gene match: 11.

With respect to this clonotype: Relative to the germline gene, one junction end is altered; a read error may explain this. The chain joins TRBV7-9 to TRBJ2-4; weak D call: TRBD1 (5 bases). This CDR3 is 14 amino acids long. The V gene's germline CDR1 is SEHNR and CDR2 FQNEAQ (reference sequence). The CDR3 nucleotides read TGTGCCAGCAGCTTAAGCAGGGCCAAAAACATTCAGTGCTTC. Translated: CASSLSRAKNIQCF.

This chain connects TRBV20-1 to TRBJ2-1; perhaps TRBD2 as D (6 bases). V was clipped by 3 bases and J by 1 base, with 16 bases between them. Germline V CDR1 and CDR2: DFQATT, SNEGSKA (reference sequence). The CDR3 length is 16 residues. CDR3 loop: CSASPTRDVSYNEQFF. The CDR3 coding sequence is TGCAGTGCTAGCCCCACGCGGGATGTATCCTACAATGAGCAGTTCTTC.

CDR3 region: CASTQNNREVRGYTF. The DNA of the CDR3 is TGTGCCAGCACCCAAAATAACAGGGAGGTTCGGGGCTACACCTTC. This chain uses TRBV7-9 with TRBJ1-2, with D possibly matching TRBD1 (6 bases). The germline V gene encodes CDR1 SEHNR and CDR2 FQNEAQ (reference sequence). The CDR3 totals 15 residues. V was trimmed by 7 bases and J by 8 bases, leaving 23 bases between them. Combining the CDR3 with reference TRBV7-9 and TRBJ1-2 gives the whole variable domain DTGVSQNPRHKITKRGQNVTFRCDPISEHNRLYWYRQTLGQGPEFLTYFQNEAQLEKSRLLSDRFSAERPKGSFSTLEIQRTEQGDSAMYLCASTQNNREVRGYTFGSGTRLTVV.

The table lists this clonotype with many counts. The chain recombines TRBV28 with TRBJ2-5; 10 bases fit TRBD2. The CDR3 length is 17 residues. CDR1 is MDHEN, CDR2 SYDVKM, per germline. Unmatched junction bases numbered 13, after V lost 6 bases and J lost 3 bases. The CDR3 spells CASRDGGLAGVKETQYF. The CDR3 DNA reads TGTGCCAGCAGGGACGGGGGGCTAGCGGGGGTGAAAGAGACCCAGTACTTC.

There are a few counts of this clonotype. This chain links TRBV7-9 with TRBJ2-2, with D perhaps being TRBD1 or TRBD2 (5 bases each). The germline V gene encodes CDR1 SEHNR and CDR2 FQNEAQ (reference sequence). The CDR3 sequence is 15 residues long. V gave up 5 bases and J gave up 0 bases, with 10 bases separating them. CDR3 in DNA: TGTGCCAGCAGCGACAAGGGACCGAACACCGGGGAGCTGTTTTTT. Amino acids: CASSDKGPNTGELFF. Full variable domain (missing parts from reference TRBV7-9 and TRBJ2-2): DTGVSQNPRHKITKRGQNVTFRCDPISEHNRLYWYRQTLGQGPEFLTYFQNEAQLEKSRLLSDRFSAERPKGSFSTLEIQRTEQGDSAMYLCASSDKGPNTGELFFGEGSRLTVL.

Points on this clonotype: A much bigger clone sits one base away, suggesting this may be a read error. V is TRBV4-1 and J is TRBJ1-6; D ambiguous. The V gene's germline CDR1 is MGHRA and CDR2 YSYEKL. The CDR3 sequence is 13 residues long. The CDR3 DNA follows: TGCTCCAGCAGCCAGACACAGAATTCACCCCTCCACTTT. Translation: CSSSQTQNSPLHF.

Points on this clonotype: This may stem from a read error, because a much larger clone lies one nucleotide away. The V gene is TRBV6-1, the J gene TRBJ2-7, with TRBD1 identical over 12 bases. Germline trimming cut 5 bases from V and 7 bases from J; bases unmatched to any gene: 12. The germline CDR1 and CDR2 sequences are MNHNS and SASEGT. The CDR3 is made up of 16 amino acids. Written as DNA, the CDR3 is TGTGCCAGCAGTCCCAGCCCGGGACAGGGGGCGGGAGAGCAGTACTTC. Residues: CASSPSPGQGAGEQYF.

This clonotype has ten or more counts. The rearrangement links TRBV12-3 or TRBV12-4 to TRBJ2-2; no reliable D call. V gave up 8 bases and J gave up 7 bases, with 11 bases separating them. CDR3 size: 12 residues. The CDR3 DNA follows: TGTGCCAGCTGGAGCCGGTTCGGGGAGCTGTTTTTT. It translates to CASWSRFGELFF.

This clonotype was seen a few times. The V and J genes are TRBV4-1 and TRBJ2-3; D is unresolved. Germline V lookup: CDR1 MGHRA, CDR2 YSYEKL. V was shortened by 1 base and J by 10 bases, with 18 bases between the two germline ends. This CDR3 is built from 15 residues. The CDR3 here is CASSQGLISGPAQYF. The CDR3 DNA follows: TGCGCCAGCAGCCAAGGTCTCATTTCCGGGCCGGCGCAGTATTTT.

The gene calls are TRBV19 and TRBJ1-5; D gene unclear. CDR1 and CDR2 (germline): LNHDA, SQIVND (reference sequence). Trimming left V 3 bases short and J 4 bases short, with 4 bases between. The CDR3 is made up of 12 amino acids. The CDR3 DNA is TGTGCCAGTAGTATGGCGAATCAGCCCCAGCATTTT. Translating it yields CASSMANQPQHF.

This clonotype has a count of ten or more. J is TRBJ1-2 and V is TRBV28; a weak D match, TRBD1 (6 bases). Trimming shortened V by 5 bases and J by 6 bases, and 16 bases separated the two germline ends. The CDR3 loop spans 14 amino acids. Germline loops: CDR1 MDHEN, CDR2 SYDVKM. Here the CDR3 DNA reads TGTGCCAGCAGTGCCAGGGGTGCTATGGATGGCTACACCTTC. Translating gives CASSARGAMDGYTF.

Ten or more counts support this clonotype. The genes are TRBV11-2 and TRBJ2-1; the D gene is possibly TRBD2 (5 bases). This CDR3 has 13 residues. Germline CDR1 is SGHAT and CDR2 is FQNNGV. V was clipped by 5 bases and J by 7 bases, with 12 bases between them. The DNA of the CDR3 is TGTGCCAGCAGCCTGACTACGTTGAATGAGCAGTTCTTC. This gives the protein CASSLTTLNEQFF.